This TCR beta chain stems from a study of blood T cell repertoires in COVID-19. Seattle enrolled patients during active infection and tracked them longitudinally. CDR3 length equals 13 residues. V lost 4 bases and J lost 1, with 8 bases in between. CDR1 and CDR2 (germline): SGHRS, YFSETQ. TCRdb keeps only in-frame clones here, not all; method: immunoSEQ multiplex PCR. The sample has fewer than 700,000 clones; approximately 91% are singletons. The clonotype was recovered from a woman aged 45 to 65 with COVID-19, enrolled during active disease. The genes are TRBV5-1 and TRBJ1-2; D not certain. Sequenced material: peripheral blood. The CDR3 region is CASSEHGNYGYTF. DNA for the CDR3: TGCGCCAGCAGCGAGCACGGTAACTATGGCTACACCTTC.